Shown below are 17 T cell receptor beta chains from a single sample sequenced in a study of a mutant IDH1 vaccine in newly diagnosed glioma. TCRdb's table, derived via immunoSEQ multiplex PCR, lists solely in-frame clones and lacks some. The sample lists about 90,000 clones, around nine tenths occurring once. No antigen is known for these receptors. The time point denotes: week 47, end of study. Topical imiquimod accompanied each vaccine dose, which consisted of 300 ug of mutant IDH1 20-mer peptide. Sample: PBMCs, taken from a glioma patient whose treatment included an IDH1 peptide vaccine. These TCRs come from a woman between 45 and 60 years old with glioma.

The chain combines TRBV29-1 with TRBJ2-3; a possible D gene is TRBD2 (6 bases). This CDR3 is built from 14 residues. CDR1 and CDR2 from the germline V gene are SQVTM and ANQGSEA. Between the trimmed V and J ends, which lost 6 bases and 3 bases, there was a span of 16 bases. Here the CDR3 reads CSVGGGVSTDTQYF. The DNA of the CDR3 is TGCAGCGTCGGCGGAGGGGTTTCAACAGATACGCAGTATTTT.

CDR3 protein: CAIRGHGNSNQPQHF. DNA for the CDR3: TGTGCCATCAGGGGTCACGGTAATAGCAATCAGCCCCAGCATTTT. This sequence joins TRBV10-3 and TRBJ1-5; no firm D call. Deletions cut 6 bases from V and 0 bases from J, with 12 bases between. This CDR3 has 15 residues. Germline V gives CDR1 ENHRY, CDR2 SYGVKD.

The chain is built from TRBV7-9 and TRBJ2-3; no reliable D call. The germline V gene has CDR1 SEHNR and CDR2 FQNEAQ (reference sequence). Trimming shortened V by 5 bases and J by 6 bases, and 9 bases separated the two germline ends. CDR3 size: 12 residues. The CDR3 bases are TGTGCCAGCAGCCCCATGGACGATACGCAGTATTTT. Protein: CASSPMDDTQYF.

The CDR3 bases are TGTGCCAGCAGCCCCCAGACGGTTGAAAAACTGTTTTTT. Encoded protein: CASSPQTVEKLFF. The chain has TRBV7-9 and TRBJ1-4; no definite D call. The V gene's germline CDR1 is SEHNR and CDR2 FQNEAQ (reference sequence). Between the trimmed V and J ends, which lost 5 bases and 7 bases, there was a span of 11 bases. The CDR3 consists of 13 residues.

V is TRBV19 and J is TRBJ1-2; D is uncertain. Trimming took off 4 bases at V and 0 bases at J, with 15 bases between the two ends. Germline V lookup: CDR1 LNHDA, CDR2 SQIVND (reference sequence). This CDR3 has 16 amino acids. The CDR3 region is CASSKDLPHTNYGYTF. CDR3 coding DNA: TGTGCCAGTAGTAAGGACCTTCCTCATACTAACTATGGCTACACCTTC. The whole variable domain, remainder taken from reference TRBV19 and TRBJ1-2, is DGGITQSPKYLFRKEGQNVTLSCEQNLNHDAMYWYRQDPGQGLRLIYYSQIVNDFQKGDIAEGYSVSREKKESFPLTVTSAQKNPTAFYLCASSKDLPHTNYGYTFGSGTRLTVV.

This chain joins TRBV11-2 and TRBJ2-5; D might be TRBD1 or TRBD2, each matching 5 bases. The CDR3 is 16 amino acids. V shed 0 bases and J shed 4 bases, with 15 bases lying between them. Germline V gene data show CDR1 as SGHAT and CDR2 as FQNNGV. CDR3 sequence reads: CASSLEGTMWGETQYF. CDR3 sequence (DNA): TGTGCCAGCAGCTTAGAGGGGACCATGTGGGGAGAGACCCAGTACTTC. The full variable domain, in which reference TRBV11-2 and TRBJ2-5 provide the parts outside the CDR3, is EAGVAQSPRYKIIEKRQSVAFWCNPISGHATLYWYQQILGQGPKLLIQFQNNGVVDDSQLPKDRFSAERLKGVDSTLKIQPAKLEDSAVYLCASSLEGTMWGETQYFGPGTRLLVL.

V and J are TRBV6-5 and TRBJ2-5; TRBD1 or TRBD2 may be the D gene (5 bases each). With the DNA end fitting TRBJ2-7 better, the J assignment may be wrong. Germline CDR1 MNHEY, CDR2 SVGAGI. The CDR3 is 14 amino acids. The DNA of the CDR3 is TGTGCCAGCAGTTACTCGTCGGGGCGCTACGAGCAGTACTTC. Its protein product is CASSYSSGRYEQYF.

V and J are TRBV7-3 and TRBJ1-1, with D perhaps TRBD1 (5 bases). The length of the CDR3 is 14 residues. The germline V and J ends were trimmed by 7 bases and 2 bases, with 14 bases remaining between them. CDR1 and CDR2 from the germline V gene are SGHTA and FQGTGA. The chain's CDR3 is CASKAGQQNTEAFF. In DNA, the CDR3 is TGTGCCAGCAAAGCGGGGCAGCAAAACACTGAAGCTTTCTTT.

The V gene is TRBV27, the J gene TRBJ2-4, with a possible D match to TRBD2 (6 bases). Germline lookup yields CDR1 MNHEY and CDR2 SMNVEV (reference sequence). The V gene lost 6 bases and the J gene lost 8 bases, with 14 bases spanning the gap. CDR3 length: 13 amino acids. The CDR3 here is CASRPTGDYIQYF. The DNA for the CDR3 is TGTGCCAGCAGGCCGACTGGGGACTACATTCAGTACTTC.

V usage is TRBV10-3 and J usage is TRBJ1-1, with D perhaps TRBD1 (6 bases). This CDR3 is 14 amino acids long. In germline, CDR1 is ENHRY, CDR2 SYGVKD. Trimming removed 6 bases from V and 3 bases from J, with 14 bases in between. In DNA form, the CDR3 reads TGTGCCATCAGCGACGGACAGCCCTACACTGAAGCTTTCTTT. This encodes CAISDGQPYTEAFF.

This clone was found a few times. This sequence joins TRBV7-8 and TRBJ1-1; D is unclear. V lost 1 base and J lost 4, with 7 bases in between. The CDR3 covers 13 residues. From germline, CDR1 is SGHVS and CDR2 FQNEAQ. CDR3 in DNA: TGTGCCAGCAGCTTAGTTCGGGGCACTGAAGCTTTCTTT. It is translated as CASSLVRGTEAFF.

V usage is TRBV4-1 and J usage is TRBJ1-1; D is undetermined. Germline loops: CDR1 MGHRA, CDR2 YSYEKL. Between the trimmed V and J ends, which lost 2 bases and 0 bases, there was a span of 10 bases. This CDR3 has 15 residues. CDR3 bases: TGCGCCAGCAGCCAAAGATTCGCGGTGAACACTGAAGCTTTCTTT. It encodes CASSQRFAVNTEAFF.

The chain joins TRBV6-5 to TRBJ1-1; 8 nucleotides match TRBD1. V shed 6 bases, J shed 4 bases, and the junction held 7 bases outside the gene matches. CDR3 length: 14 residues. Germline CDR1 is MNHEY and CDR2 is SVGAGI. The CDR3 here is CASSQSQGATEAFF. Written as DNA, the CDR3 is TGTGCCAGCAGCCAATCTCAGGGGGCCACTGAAGCTTTCTTT.

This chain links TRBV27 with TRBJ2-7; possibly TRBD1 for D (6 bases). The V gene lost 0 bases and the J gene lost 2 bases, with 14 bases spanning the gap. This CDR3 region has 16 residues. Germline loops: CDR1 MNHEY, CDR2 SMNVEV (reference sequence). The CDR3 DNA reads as TGTGCCAGCAGTTTATCAGCAGGGGTGTTAACCTACGAGCAGTACTTC. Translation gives CASSLSAGVLTYEQYF.

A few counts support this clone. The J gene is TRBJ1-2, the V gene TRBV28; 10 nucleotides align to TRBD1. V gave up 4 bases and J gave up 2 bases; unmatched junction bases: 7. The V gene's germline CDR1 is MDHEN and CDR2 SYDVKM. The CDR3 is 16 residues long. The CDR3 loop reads CASSSGQGTANYGYTF. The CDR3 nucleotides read TGTGCCAGCAGTTCGGGACAGGGGACGGCGAACTATGGCTACACCTTC.

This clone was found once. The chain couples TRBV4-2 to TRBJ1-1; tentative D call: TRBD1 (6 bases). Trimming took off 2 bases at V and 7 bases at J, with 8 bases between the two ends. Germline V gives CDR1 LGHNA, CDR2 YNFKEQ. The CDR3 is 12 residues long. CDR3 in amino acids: CASSQPDSEAFF. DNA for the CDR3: TGTGCCAGCAGCCAACCGGACAGTGAAGCTTTCTTT.

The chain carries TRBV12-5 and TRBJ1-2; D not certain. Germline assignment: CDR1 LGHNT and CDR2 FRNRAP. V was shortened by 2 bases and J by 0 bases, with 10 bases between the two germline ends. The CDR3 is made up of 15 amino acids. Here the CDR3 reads CASGLSGPSNYGYTF. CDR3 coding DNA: TGTGCTAGTGGTTTGTCCGGACCTTCTAACTATGGCTACACCTTC.